Sequencing of this T cell receptor beta chain was carried out in a study of response to subunit inactivated influenza vaccine. Study-level results: It was suggested by the authors that few new T cells are recruited by each seasonal influenza vaccination.

V lost 6 bases, J lost 9 bases, and 20 bases stayed unmatched. CDR3 length: 18 residues. Germline CDR1 MNHEY, CDR2 SVGEGT. TCRdb independently ran MiXCR on the RT-PCR reads; one entry per CDR3 protein. The table includes hundreds of thousands of distinct CDR3 sequences, 7.5% to 8.5% detected once. This clonotype showed up many times. Antigen: not known. The chain couples TRBV6-2 or TRBV6-3 to TRBJ1-5, with 10 bases matching TRBD1. Here the sequenced sample was PBMCs from blood, taken around 25 months after vaccination. The source of this sequence is a man between 50 and 70 years old who received an inactivated influenza vaccine. The CDR3 is CASRRRDRGREERGPQHF. The CDR3 DNA reads as TGTGCCAGCAGACGCCGGGACAGGGGAAGAGAGGAACGGGGGCCCCAGCATTTT.